This T cell receptor (beta chain) appears in the sequencing data of a study of blood T cell repertoires in COVID-19. Study context: T cells, B-cell-depleted T cells, or PBMCs provided the cDNA or gDNA that served as material.

This clone showed up just a few times. Measured with immunoSEQ multiplex PCR; TCRdb has only the in-frame clones, and not every one. The sample yields roughly 180,000 clones, less than 90% seen once. Sequences were obtained from peripheral blood. This clonotype was sampled from a man between 65 and 85 years old with active or convalescent COVID-19.

The CDR3 DNA sequence: TGTGCCAGCTCACCCCCGGGGGGGCAGGATGAAAAACTGTTTTTT. It translates to CASSPPGGQDEKLFF. J is TRBJ1-4 and V is TRBV18, with D maybe TRBD1 (6 bases). The CDR3 extends over 15 amino acids. V was trimmed by 3 bases and J by 6 bases, leaving 14 bases between them. Germline V gene lookup returns CDR1 KGHSH and CDR2 LQKENI. Full variable domain (remainder filled in from reference TRBV18 and TRBJ1-4): NAGVMQNPRHLVRRRGQEARLRCSPMKGHSHVYWYRQLPEEGLKFMVYLQKENIIDESGMPKERFSAEFPKEGPSILRIQQVVRGDSAAYFCASSPPGGQDEKLFFGSGTQLSVL.